The next 6 T cell receptor beta chains were all read from a single sample in a study of blood T cell repertoires in COVID-19. Using immunoSEQ multiplex PCR, the repertoire was profiled, and TCRdb retains in-frame clones only, with some absent. The sample holds about 280,000 clones, 85% seen once. Sequencing was performed on PBMCs or T cells enriched from blood (not recorded which). The receptors derive from a woman aged 45-65 years who had recovered from COVID-19.

The chain employs TRBV7-6 and TRBJ1-3; the match to TRBD1 covers 7 bases. CDR3 length equals 15 residues. Germline CDR1 reads SGHVS; CDR2 reads FNYEAQ. Losses at the gene ends were 5 bases for V and 4 bases for J; bases not matched to a gene: 8. The CDR3 is CASSLGGWRGNTIYF. CDR3 bases: TGTGCCAGCAGCCTAGGGGGCTGGCGAGGAAACACCATATATTTT.

This chain links TRBV19 with TRBJ2-4; TRBD1 matches at 10 bases. V lost 5 bases to trimming and J lost 6 bases; unmatched junction nucleotides: 19. CDR3 length: 19 residues. Germline CDR1 and CDR2: LNHDA and SQIVND (reference sequence). CDR3 amino acids: CASSRQGARSGGFLNIQYF. CDR3 DNA sequence: TGTGCCAGTAGTCGACAGGGGGCTCGTTCCGGAGGTTTTTTAAACATTCAGTACTTC.

The V gene is TRBV5-1, the J gene TRBJ2-2; a possible D gene is TRBD1 (6 bases). CDR1 is SGHRS and CDR2 is YFSETQ in the germline V gene. With 4 bases removed from V and 2 bases from J, the gap between germline ends came to 12 bases. This CDR3 has 15 residues. CDR3 loop: CASSLQGTNTGELFF. Written as DNA, the CDR3 is TGCGCCAGCAGCCTCCAGGGGACAAACACCGGGGAGCTGTTTTTT.

This clone occurred a few times. V and J are TRBV28 and TRBJ2-3; 9 bases line up with TRBD2. The V and J ends lost 3 bases and 4 bases, in that order; junction bases with no gene match: 8. CDR3 size: 16 residues. Germline V CDR1 and CDR2: MDHEN, SYDVKM. CDR3 protein: CASSFGGLAGPDTQYF. CDR3 sequence (DNA): TGTGCCAGCAGTTTTGGAGGGCTAGCGGGGCCAGATACGCAGTATTTT.

The V gene is TRBV6-5, the J gene TRBJ2-7; TRBD2 matches at 9 bases. Germline CDR1 reads MNHEY; CDR2 reads SVGAGI. The CDR3 loop spans 16 amino acids. The V and J ends lost 2 bases and 5 bases, in that order; junction bases with no gene match: 10. The CDR3 region has the DNA TGTGCCAGCAGTTACGCGGCACTAGCGGGTACCGACGAGCAGTACTTC. Residues: CASSYAALAGTDEQYF.

This chain links TRBV11-2 with TRBJ2-7; 9 positions match TRBD1. The CDR3 is 16 amino acids. The germline gives CDR1 SGHAT, CDR2 FQNNGV. The V segment lost 3 bases and the J segment 2 bases; nucleotides outside the gene matches: 8. Here the CDR3 reads CASSLSGQGSAYEQYF. CDR3 nucleotide sequence: TGTGCCAGCAGCTTGTCGGGACAGGGATCAGCCTACGAGCAGTACTTC. Full variable domain (missing parts from reference TRBV11-2 and TRBJ2-7): EAGVAQSPRYKIIEKRQSVAFWCNPISGHATLYWYQQILGQGPKLLIQFQNNGVVDDSQLPKDRFSAERLKGVDSTLKIQPAKLEDSAVYLCASSLSGQGSAYEQYFGPGTRLTVT.